The clone carrying this TCR beta chain was seen many times. What it binds is unknown. This beta chain is off target for a library built for alpha chains, so its abundance means little. The data were obtained in a study of spatial heterogeneity in lung cancer. Study-wide results and caveats: Resection blood, more than follow-up blood, showed ubiquitous expanded tumor TCRs.

Every TCR cDNA molecule bore its own unique molecular identifier. TCRdb itself ran the 5' RACE reads through MiXCR, one entry per CDR3 protein. The sample lists 6,000 to 8,500 distinct CDR3 sequences, 8.5% to 10% seen once, with approximately 46% in the top ten. Time point: sample taken at primary tumor resection. Unsorted whole RNA samples from tumor, nontumor lung or frozen PBMC were sequenced. A total of approximately 75 untreated early-stage non-small cell lung cancer patients served as donors. This clonotype was sampled from a male donor with early-stage non-small cell lung cancer. The starting material was PBMCs, obtained at surgery.

DNA for the CDR3: TGTGCCAGCAGCCAAGGTAGCGGATGGAACACCGGGGAGCTGTTTTTT. This gives the protein CASSQGSGWNTGELFF. The chain joins TRBV11-2 to TRBJ2-2, with a tentative D call TRBD2 (6 bases). Trimming left V 5 bases short and J 1 base short, with 14 bases between. Germline V gene sequence: CDR1 SGHAT, CDR2 FQNNGV. The CDR3 has 16 residues.